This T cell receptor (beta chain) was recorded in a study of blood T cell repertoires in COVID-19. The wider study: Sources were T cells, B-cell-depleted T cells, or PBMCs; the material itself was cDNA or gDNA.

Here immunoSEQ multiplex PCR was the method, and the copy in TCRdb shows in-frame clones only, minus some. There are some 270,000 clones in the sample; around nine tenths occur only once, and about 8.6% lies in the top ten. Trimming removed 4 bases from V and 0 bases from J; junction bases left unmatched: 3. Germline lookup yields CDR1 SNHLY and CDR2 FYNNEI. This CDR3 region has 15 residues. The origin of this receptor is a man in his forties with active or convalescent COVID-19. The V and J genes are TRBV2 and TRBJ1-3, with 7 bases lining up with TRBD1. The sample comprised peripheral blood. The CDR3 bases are TGTGCCAGCAGTGGAGACAGGGACTCTGGAAACACCATATATTTT. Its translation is CASSGDRDSGNTIYF.